This record looks at one T cell receptor beta chain sequence and its context. Its target antigen remains unknown. No base quality values were provided; no much bigger clone lies one nucleotide off. The library was made by the immunoSEQ multiplex PCR assay. The table comes from immuneACCESS by way of TCRdb, which keeps in-frame sequences with V and J called. Part of the clones is missing from these tables; in studies checked, under half for an unresolved V gene and the rest for unknown reasons. The sample yields some 120,000 clones; about 95% were counted once. In total, the top ten clones hold 3.6% of the sample. The sample originates from a study of control samples from healthy donors and cancer patients (dated by TCRdb to 2019 to 2021). The sample comprised blood. The TCR comes from a man aged 25 to 45 in good health.

The CDR3 amino acid sequence is: CASSITANTEAFF. DNA sequence: TGTGCCAGTAGTATCACAGCGAACACTGAAGCTTTCTTT. This chain is built from TRBV19 and TRBJ1-1; too little of a D gene remains to name it. In the germline V gene (reference sequence), CDR1 corresponds to LNHDA and CDR2 to SQIVND. V was cut back by 3 bases and J by 1 base, leaving a gap of 6 bases between them. The CDR3 has 13 amino acids, counting the end cysteine and phenylalanine. The read is trimmed to its CDR3 DNA, 39 bases read in frame from base 1.